A selection of T cell receptor beta chains follows, all from one sample in a study of regulatory and conventional T cells in RAG deficiency. Assay used: immunoSEQ multiplex PCR; TCRdb lists only in-frame clones, some missing. The sample records around 25,000 clones, around 95% being singletons. Separately, the same data were catalogued under a study of regulatory T cells.

The specimen was CD25- CD4+ T cells sorted from blood. The receptors were gathered from a human donor in good health. Both conserved end residues are part of each CDR3.

J gene: TRBJ2-5
V gene: TRBV7-2
CDR3 protein: CASSLAVLAHGTQYF

J gene: TRBJ1-5
V gene: TRBV5-1
CDR3 protein: CASRAGQGPGQPQHF

J gene: TRBJ1-4
V gene: TRBV5-5
CDR3 protein: CASRRSGTVPLNEKLFF

J gene: TRBJ1-2
V gene: TRBV2
CDR3 protein: CASSVLLPPYGYTF

J gene: TRBJ2-5
V gene: TRBV6-6
CDR3 protein: CASSATLGVLYF

J gene: TRBJ2-3
V gene: TRBV4-3
CDR3 protein: CASSQDLGLAGWSKSTDTQYF

J gene: TRBJ1-3
V gene: TRBV7-9
CDR3 protein: CASSLRRAGNTIYF

J gene: TRBJ1-5
V gene: TRBV7-9
CDR3 protein: CASSLEQGSNQPQHF

J gene: TRBJ2-1
V gene: TRBV4-3
CDR3 protein: CASSKGLAVHNEQFF

J gene: TRBJ1-3
V gene: TRBV7-2
CDR3 protein: CASSPVQDSGNTIYF

J gene: TRBJ2-5
V gene: TRBV5-4
CDR3 protein: CASMASSVEETQYF

J gene: TRBJ2-1
V gene: TRBV29-1
CDR3 protein: CSLMDRASYNEQFF

J gene: TRBJ1-5
V gene: TRBV7-3
CDR3 protein: CASSSNGTGCGSNQPQHF

J gene: TRBJ2-2
V gene: TRBV2
CDR3 protein: CASSADRVNTGELFF

J gene: TRBJ1-2
V gene: TRBV19
CDR3 protein: CASSITGTDNYGYTF

J gene: TRBJ2-3
V gene: TRBV5-1
CDR3 protein: CASSLTSRTSFSDTQYF

J gene: TRBJ1-1
V gene: TRBV5-6
CDR3 protein: CASSPRSTEAFF

J gene: TRBJ2-5
V gene: TRBV9
CDR3 protein: CASSPRAGQGHGETQYF

J gene: TRBJ1-2
V gene: TRBV29-1
CDR3 protein: CSVVSRLSGGYTF